The table lists the clone carrying this T cell receptor beta chain with a count of one. This CDR3 is built from 15 residues. The J segment lost 1 base and the V segment lost 4 bases, leaving 5 bases of the junction unmatched. Germline CDR1 is SEHNR and CDR2 is FQNEAQ (reference sequence). The authors prepared the TCRbeta library with unique molecular identifiers. From the PCR reads, TCRdb called clonotypes with MiXCR, one entry per CDR3 protein. The sample shows hundreds of thousands of distinct CDR3 sequences, approximately 9.6% of them seen only once. The entry originates in a study of T-cell reconstitution after alpha-beta-depleted transplantation in children.

This chain links TRBV7-9 with TRBJ2-3; 7 bases are shared with TRBD1. The receptor was isolated from a human donor who donated a stem cell graft to a child with SCID. Material: PBMCs from the stem cell graft donor, obtained from the stem cell graft. As DNA, the CDR3 is TGTGCCAGCAGCTCGATGGACAGGCGCACAGATACGCAGTATTTT. As protein: CASSSMDRRTDTQYF.